Presented here are 18 T cell receptor beta chains from one specimen sequenced in a study. MiXCR was run by TCRdb on the RT-PCR reads, yielding one entry per CDR3 protein. The sample contains approximately 720,000 distinct CDR3 sequences, 12% to 15% of which appear only once. Sequences were obtained from memory CD4+ T cells from blood. All receptors derive from a female donor in good health, serving as a healthy control.

Only a few counts were recorded for this clonotype. This rearrangement joins TRBV20-1 to TRBJ2-5; 7 bases align to TRBD2. This CDR3 contains 17 residues. The germline V gene encodes CDR1 DFQATT and CDR2 SNEGSKA (reference sequence). V trimming: 0 bases; J trimming: 2 bases; junction bases outside the gene matches: 12. The chain's CDR3 is CSARDRKGLAEQETQYF. The CDR3 DNA reads TGCAGTGCTAGAGATCGAAAGGGTCTAGCGGAACAAGAGACCCAGTACTTC.

A few counts support this clonotype. CDR3 sequence reads: CASSEAGLWAEAFF. CDR3 nucleotide sequence: TGTGCCAGCAGTGAGGCGGGGCTTTGGGCTGAAGCTTTCTTT. The V and J genes are TRBV25-1 and TRBJ1-1; D might be TRBD1 (5 bases). Germline V gene lookup returns CDR1 MGHDK and CDR2 SYGVNS. V was clipped by 3 bases and J by 6 bases, with 14 bases between them. CDR3 length: 14 amino acids.

This clonotype was seen at least ten times. The chain is built from TRBV6-1 and TRBJ2-7; possibly TRBD1 for D (8 bases). V lost 11 bases, J lost 3 bases, and 14 bases lay in between. The CDR3 covers 12 residues. CDR1 is MNHNS, CDR2 SASEGT, per germline. The CDR3 bases are TGTGCCGCACAGGGGGGGAACTACGAGCAGTACTTC. This gives the protein CAAQGGNYEQYF.

This clonotype occurred a few times. The genes are TRBV12-3 or TRBV12-4 and TRBJ2-7, with 11 bases identical to TRBD2. This CDR3 region has 14 residues. The junction had 8 bases not matched to a gene; V was cut back by 6 bases and J by 7 bases. CDR3 in DNA: TGTGCCAGCAGGCTTAGCGGGGGGGCCTTAGAGCAGTACTTC. This translates into CASRLSGGALEQYF.

This clonotype was seen at least ten times. The chain is built from TRBV20-1 and TRBJ2-1; 7 nucleotides match TRBD1. The CDR3 runs 17 residues. The junction had 9 bases not matched to a gene; V was cut back by 1 base and J by 0 bases. Germline-derived CDR1 and CDR2 are DFQATT and SNEGSKA (reference sequence). DNA for the CDR3: TGCAGTGCTAGAGTTGCGATGGACAGGCTCTCCTACAATGAGCAGTTCTTC. Translating gives CSARVAMDRLSYNEQFF.

The chain couples TRBV7-8 to TRBJ1-3; 11 bases fit TRBD1. The germline V gene encodes CDR1 SGHVS and CDR2 FQNEAQ. The CDR3 has 17 amino acids. J gave up 3 bases and V 5 bases, and 9 bases lay outside the gene matches. The CDR3 here is CASSTRTGGRGGNTIYF. CDR3 bases: TGTGCCAGCAGCACTCGGACAGGGGGCAGAGGTGGAAACACCATATATTTT. Full variable domain (outside the CDR3, taken from reference TRBV7-8 and TRBJ1-3): GAGVSQSPRYKVAKRGQDVALRCDPISGHVSLFWYQQALGQGPEFLTYFQNEAQLDKSGLPSDRFFAERPEGSVSTLKIQRTQQEDSAVYLCASSTRTGGRGGNTIYFGEGSWLTVV.

V is TRBV25-1 and J is TRBJ1-4; 7 nucleotides agree with TRBD1. The CDR3 is made up of 16 amino acids. With V trimmed by 8 bases and J by 2 bases, 11 bases remained unmatched. The germline gives CDR1 MGHDK, CDR2 SYGVNS. This CDR3 is CASFGWGQSTNEKLFF. In DNA, the CDR3 is TGTGCCAGCTTTGGGTGGGGACAGTCCACTAATGAAAAACTGTTTTTT.

The chain carries TRBV7-3 and TRBJ2-5; no firm D call. In germline, CDR1 is SGHTA, CDR2 FQGTGA. The CDR3 loop spans 14 amino acids. Trimming removed 1 base at V and 0 bases at J, with 6 bases between. DNA for the CDR3: TGTGCCAGCAGCTTAAACGCCGACCAAGAGACCCAGTACTTC. This encodes CASSLNADQETQYF.

This clonotype has ten or more counts. V usage is TRBV10-3 and J usage is TRBJ2-7, with 9 positions matching TRBD1. Germline-derived CDR1 and CDR2 are ENHRY and SYGVKD. The CDR3 covers 14 residues. After removal of 7 bases from V and 6 bases from J, the junction contained 10 bases not matched to a gene. The chain's CDR3 is CAINKGTGGPEQYF. The CDR3 coding sequence is TGTGCCATCAACAAAGGCACAGGGGGCCCCGAGCAGTACTTC.

This clonotype was observed a handful of times. The chain uses TRBV28 and TRBJ1-5; D is possibly TRBD1 (5 bases). This CDR3 has 13 amino acids. V shed 7 bases and J shed 5 bases, with 12 bases lying between them. Germline CDR1 reads MDHEN; CDR2 reads SYDVKM. CDR3 protein: CASKLQVDQPQHF. In nucleotides, the CDR3 is TGTGCCAGCAAACTACAGGTTGATCAGCCCCAGCATTTT.

The chain has TRBV6-1 and TRBJ2-7; D may correspond to TRBD1 or TRBD2 (5 bases each). The CDR3 is 13 residues long. Germline CDR1 is MNHNS and CDR2 is SASEGT. V gave up 1 base and J gave up 7 bases, with 11 bases separating them. The CDR3 DNA reads TGTGCCAGCAGTGAAGTGGGGGAAACGGAGCAGTACTTC. It encodes CASSEVGETEQYF.

This clonotype was recorded many times. The chain has TRBV20-1 and TRBJ2-5; TRBD2 matches at 12 bases. Trimming took 4 bases from V and 5 from J; bases not matched to a gene: 17. CDR3 length: 18 residues. The germline gives CDR1 DFQATT, CDR2 SNEGSKA (reference sequence). The CDR3 loop reads CSAIPHYSTSGSGETQYF. The CDR3 region has the DNA TGCAGTGCTATCCCCCACTATTCGACTAGCGGGAGCGGGGAGACCCAGTACTTC.

This clonotype was found many times. V usage is TRBV29-1 and J usage is TRBJ1-3; perhaps TRBD1 as D (6 bases). The CDR3 length is 14 residues. Germline CDR1 is SQVTM and CDR2 is ANQGSEA. V was pared by 7 bases and J by 0 bases, with 13 bases between. CDR3: CSAETGASGNTIYF. DNA of the CDR3: TGCAGCGCCGAGACAGGAGCCTCTGGAAACACCATATATTTT. Filled out from reference TRBV29-1 and TRBJ1-3, the complete variable domain reads SAVISQKPSRDICQRGTSLTIQCQVDSQVTMMFWYRQQPGQSLTLIATANQGSEATYESGFVIDKFPISRPNLTFSTLTVSNMSPEDSSIYLCSAETGASGNTIYFGEGSWLTVV.

This clonotype was seen more than once but under ten times. This rearrangement joins TRBV7-9 to TRBJ1-1; no definite D call. This CDR3 region has 16 residues. V was shortened by 2 bases and J by 4 bases, with 17 bases between the two germline ends. Germline loops: CDR1 SEHNR, CDR2 FQNEAQ (reference sequence). The CDR3, as DNA: TGTGCCAGCAGCTTAATCCGGAGTGGCTCTGGCACTGAAGCTTTCTTT. Translation gives CASSLIRSGSGTEAFF.

This clonotype was detected only a few times. The CDR3 nucleotides are TGTGCCAGCACACCATCAGGACTGGGGGAGACCCAGTACTTC. Translated, it gives CASTPSGLGETQYF. This chain joins TRBV7-8 and TRBJ2-5, with D maybe TRBD2 (5 bases). This CDR3 has 14 residues. Trimming removed 7 bases at V and 5 bases at J, with 17 bases between. The germline V gene encodes CDR1 SGHVS and CDR2 FQNEAQ.

This clonotype has more than one count but fewer than ten. V usage is TRBV14 and J usage is TRBJ2-1, with no clear D. Trimming left V 0 bases short and J 15 bases short, with 12 bases between. CDR3 length: 12 amino acids. Germline V gene data show CDR1 as SGHDN and CDR2 as FVKESK. The DNA for the CDR3 is TGTGCCAGCAGCCAAGATCGGGCTATCCTGTTCTTC. Amino acids: CASSQDRAILFF.

This clonotype appeared many times. The J gene is TRBJ2-1, the V gene TRBV7-9; D tentatively fits TRBD1 or TRBD2 (6 bases each). This CDR3 is built from 17 residues. V lost 2 bases to trimming and J lost 5 bases, with 19 bases between them. Germline assignment: CDR1 SEHNR and CDR2 FQNEAQ (reference sequence). CDR3 in amino acids: CASSLSQRTGRNNEQFF. The CDR3 DNA is TGTGCCAGCAGCTTATCCCAGAGAACAGGGAGGAACAATGAGCAGTTCTTC.

Only a few counts were recorded for this clonotype. This chain uses TRBV9 with TRBJ1-5, with D possibly being TRBD1 (5 bases). Germline V gene lookup returns CDR1 SGDLS and CDR2 YYNGEE. Trimming removed 3 bases from V and 4 bases from J, with 17 bases in between. The CDR3 contains 16 residues. The CDR3 here is CASSAGGRDENQPQHF. The CDR3 region has the DNA TGTGCCAGCAGCGCCGGGGGAAGGGATGAGAATCAGCCCCAGCATTTT.